These T cell receptor beta chains were read from a single sample in a study of CD8+ T cells in alopecia areata. TCRdb keeps only in-frame clones here, not all; method: immunoSEQ multiplex PCR. The repertoire includes roughly 200,000 clones, more than 55% of them detected once, and less than 3.5% sits in the top ten. This specimen consisted of CD4+ T cells sorted from blood, obtained at week 4, from a patient treated with tofacitinib. Receptors originate from a human donor with alopecia areata. CDR3s include the opening cysteine and the closing phenylalanine or tryptophan.

j_gene | v_gene | CDR3aa
TRBJ1-6 | TRBV2 | CASSKDRVGSPLHF
TRBJ2-1 | TRBV5-1 | CASSFVGAADNEQFF
TRBJ1-4 | TRBV29-1 | CSVRVGVRADEKLFF
TRBJ2-5 | TRBV30 | CAWSVRRYQETQYF
TRBJ1-1 | TRBV25-1 | CASSADRANTEAFF
TRBJ2-3 | TRBV7-2 | CASSLGSPSDTDTQYF
TRBJ2-2 | TRBV19 | CASRPETVYTGELFF
TRBJ2-5 | TRBV6-5 | CASSYITSGGETQYF
TRBJ1-1 | TRBV6-5 | CASSYSGHYNTEAFF
TRBJ1-6 | TRBV7-8 | CASSIQGGDSPLHF
TRBJ1-5 | TRBV6-5 | CASSRTGGGQPQHF
TRBJ1-1 | TRBV2 | CASSVRGGNTEAFF
TRBJ1-6 | TRBV2 | CASSEATPRDRRSPLHF
TRBJ2-1 | TRBV11-2 | CASSFMRGAKRSYNEQFF
TRBJ1-4 | TRBV5-1 | CASSFRQGGNEKLFF
TRBJ2-3 | TRBV30 | CAWSVIRASRPDTQYF
TRBJ2-7 | TRBV11-2 | CASLVASEQYF
TRBJ2-6 | TRBV6-1 | CASSDQAPGGANVLTF
TRBJ1-2 | TRBV6-6 | CASSYYRDRGGYTF
TRBJ2-1 | TRBV7-3 | CASSPRGRDNEQFF
TRBJ1-5 | TRBV7-9 | CASSSPGPQHF
TRBJ2-2 | TRBV6-5 | CASSRATGELFF
TRBJ2-3 | TRBV7-2 | CASSSAGGITDTQYF
TRBJ1-2 | TRBV29-1 | CSAVDEGRGYTF
TRBJ1-2 | TRBV30 | CAWTKGNYGYTF
TRBJ2-5 | TRBV29-1 | CSVTLAGGQETQYF